This T cell receptor (beta chain) was documented in a study of blood T cells in healthy people across ages. The study's findings and limits: Compared with aged donors, long-lived donors showed fewer expanded clones, suggesting selection.

Each sample used at least 6 million PBMCs. A single count supports this clonotype. Its specificity is not known. CDR1 and CDR2 from the germline V gene are SNHLY and FYNNEI. The CDR3 length is 15 residues. The V gene lost 10 bases and the J gene lost 0 bases, with 18 bases spanning the gap. Primed by a sample-barcoded 5' primer and a J-beta primer mix, a second PCR proceeded for 7 to 11 cycles. MiXCR, run by TCRdb on the 5' RACE reads, gives a single entry per CDR3 protein. The sample records hundreds of thousands of distinct CDR3 sequences, 22% being singletons. The receptor was isolated from a man between 65 and 80 years old in good health. The chain carries TRBV2 and TRBJ1-2; D remains unclear. The sample was blood. As DNA, the CDR3 is TGTGCCACCGCCCTAATACCAGGATCTAACTATGGCTACACCTTC. It translates to CATALIPGSNYGYTF.